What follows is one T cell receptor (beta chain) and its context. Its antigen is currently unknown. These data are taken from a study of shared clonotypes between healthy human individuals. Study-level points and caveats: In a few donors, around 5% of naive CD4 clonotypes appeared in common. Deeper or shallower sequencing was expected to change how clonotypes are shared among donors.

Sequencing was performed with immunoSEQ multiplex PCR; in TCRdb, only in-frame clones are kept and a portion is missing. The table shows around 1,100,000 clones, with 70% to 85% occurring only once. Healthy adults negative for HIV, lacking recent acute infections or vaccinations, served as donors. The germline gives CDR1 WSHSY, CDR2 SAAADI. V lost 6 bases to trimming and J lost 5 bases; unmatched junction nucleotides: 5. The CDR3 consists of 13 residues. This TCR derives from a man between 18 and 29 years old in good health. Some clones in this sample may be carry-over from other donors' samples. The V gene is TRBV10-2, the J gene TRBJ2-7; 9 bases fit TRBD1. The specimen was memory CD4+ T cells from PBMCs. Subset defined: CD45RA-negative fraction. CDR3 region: CASRDRGGDEQYF. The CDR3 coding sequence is TGCGCCAGCAGGGACAGGGGTGGCGACGAGCAGTACTTC.